This T cell receptor beta chain appears in the sequencing data of a study of blood T cells in healthy people across ages. Study details: In model experiments, template switching was able to capture about one barcoded beta molecule for every two T cells that were present.

Donors were healthy Caucasian individuals from Russia aged roughly 6 to 95. The V gene lost 4 bases and the J gene lost 0 bases, with 15 bases spanning the gap. The germline V gene has CDR1 MDHEN and CDR2 SYDVKM. The CDR3 is 16 residues long. This clonotype turned up a few times. Its antigen is not identified. Study-level points and caveats: Any conclusive comparison of naive versus antigen-experienced cells was prevented by using unsorted PBMCs.

The use of a sample-barcoded 5' primer and a J-beta primer mix characterized a second PCR of about 7 to 12 cycles. Unique molecular identifiers of 12 random nucleotides labeled each cDNA. TCRdb reprocessed the 5' RACE reads with MiXCR, giving one entry per CDR3 protein. The sample holds 580,000 or so distinct CDR3 sequences, roughly 48% seen once. This receptor was identified in a man aged 80 or over in good health. The chain employs TRBV28 and TRBJ2-5; D could derive from TRBD1 or TRBD2 (5 bases each). Sample: blood. The CDR3 sequence: CASSSRDGSYQETQYF. Written as DNA, the CDR3 is TGTGCCAGCAGTTCTCGGGACGGGTCGTACCAAGAGACCCAGTACTTC.